Here is one T cell receptor beta chain with its context. Its antigen is as yet unknown. Trimming took 4 bases from V and 0 from J; bases not matched to a gene: 5. CDR3 length: 15 amino acids. The V gene's germline CDR1 is SGHRS and CDR2 YFSETQ. This sample is part of a study of vaccination effects on CD4 cells after COVID-19. The wider study: A couple of convalescent patients each provided a sample, at 16 days and at one week before vaccination. Study results and limitations: Mainly new clones induced by vaccination were found among post-vaccine spike-reactive clones in convalescents.

Only in-frame clones appear in the TCRdb table, and some are missing; sequencing was by immunoSEQ multiplex PCR. Altogether some 25,000 clones are present, approximately 76% being singletons, with the ten largest covering over 15%. Using viral peptide pools, the ViraFEST assay grew out antigen-specific CD4+ T cells prior to sequencing. Isolation of CD4+ T cells took place after approximately ten days of culture. A PCR test confirmed that the person had SARS-CoV-2 infection between March and December 2020. Days 3 and 7 were when half the medium was replaced with IL-2 medium. This rearrangement joins TRBV5-1 to TRBJ2-3, with 7 bases aligning to TRBD1. The sample here was CD4+ T cells from PBMCs cultured with SARS-CoV-2 spike peptides, taken before COVID-19 vaccination. The source of this sequence is a human donor who had a prior SARS-CoV-2 infection. The CDR3 sequence is CASSPGQASTDTQYF. For the CDR3, the DNA is TGCGCCAGCAGCCCCGGACAGGCGAGCACAGATACGCAGTATTTT.